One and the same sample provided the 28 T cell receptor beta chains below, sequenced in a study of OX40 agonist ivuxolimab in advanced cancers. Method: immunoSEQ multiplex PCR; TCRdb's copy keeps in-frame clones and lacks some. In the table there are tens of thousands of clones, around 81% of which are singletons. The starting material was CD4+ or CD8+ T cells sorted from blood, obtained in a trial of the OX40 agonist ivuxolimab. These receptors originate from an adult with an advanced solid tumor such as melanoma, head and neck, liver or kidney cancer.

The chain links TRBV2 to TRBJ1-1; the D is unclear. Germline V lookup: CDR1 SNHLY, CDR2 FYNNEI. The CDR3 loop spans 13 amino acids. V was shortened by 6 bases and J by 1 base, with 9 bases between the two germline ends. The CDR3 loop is CASSSGRNTEAFF. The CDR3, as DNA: TGTGCCAGCAGCTCCGGGAGGAACACTGAAGCTTTCTTT.

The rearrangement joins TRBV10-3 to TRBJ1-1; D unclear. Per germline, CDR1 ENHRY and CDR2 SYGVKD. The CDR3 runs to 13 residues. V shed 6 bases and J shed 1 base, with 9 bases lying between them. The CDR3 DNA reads TGTGCCATCAGCAATGCGGAGAACACTGAAGCTTTCTTT. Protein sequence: CAISNAENTEAFF.

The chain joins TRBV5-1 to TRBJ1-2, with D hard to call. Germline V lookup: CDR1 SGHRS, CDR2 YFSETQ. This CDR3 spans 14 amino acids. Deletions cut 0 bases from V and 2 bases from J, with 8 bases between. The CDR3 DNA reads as TGCGCCAGCAGCTTGGATGGCAGAAACTATGGCTACACCTTC. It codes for CASSLDGRNYGYTF.

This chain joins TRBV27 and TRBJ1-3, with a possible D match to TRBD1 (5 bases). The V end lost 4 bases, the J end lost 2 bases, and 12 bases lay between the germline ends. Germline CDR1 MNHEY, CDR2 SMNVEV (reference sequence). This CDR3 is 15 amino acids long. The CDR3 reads CASSYGGTAGNTIYF. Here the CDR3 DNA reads TGTGCCAGCAGTTATGGTGGGACGGCTGGAAACACCATATATTTT.

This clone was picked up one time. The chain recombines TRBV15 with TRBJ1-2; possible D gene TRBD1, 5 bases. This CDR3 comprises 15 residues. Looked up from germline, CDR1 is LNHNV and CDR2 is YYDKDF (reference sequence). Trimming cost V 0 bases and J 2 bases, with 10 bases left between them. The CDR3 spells CATSRELTANYGYTF. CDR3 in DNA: TGTGCCACCAGCAGAGAGCTGACAGCGAACTATGGCTACACCTTC.

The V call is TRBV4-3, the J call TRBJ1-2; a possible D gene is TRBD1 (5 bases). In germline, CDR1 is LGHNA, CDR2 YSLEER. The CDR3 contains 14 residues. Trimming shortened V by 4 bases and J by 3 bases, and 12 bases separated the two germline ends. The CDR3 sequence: CASSPLTGDYGYTF. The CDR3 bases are TGCGCCAGCAGCCCATTAACAGGAGACTATGGCTACACCTTC.

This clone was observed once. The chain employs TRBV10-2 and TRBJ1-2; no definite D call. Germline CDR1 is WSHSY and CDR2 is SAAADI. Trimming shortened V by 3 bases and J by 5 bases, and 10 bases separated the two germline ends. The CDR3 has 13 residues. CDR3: CASSEAPRYGYTF. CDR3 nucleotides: TGCGCCAGCAGTGAAGCCCCAAGGTATGGCTACACCTTC.

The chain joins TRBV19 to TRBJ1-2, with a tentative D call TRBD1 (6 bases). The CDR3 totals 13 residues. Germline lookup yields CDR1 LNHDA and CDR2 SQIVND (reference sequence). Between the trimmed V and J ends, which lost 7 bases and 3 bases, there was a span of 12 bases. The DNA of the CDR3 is TGTGCCAGTACCAGACAGGAATACTATGGCTACACCTTC. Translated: CASTRQEYYGYTF. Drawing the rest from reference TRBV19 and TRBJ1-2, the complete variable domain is DGGITQSPKYLFRKEGQNVTLSCEQNLNHDAMYWYRQDPGQGLRLIYYSQIVNDFQKGDIAEGYSVSREKKESFPLTVTSAQKNPTAFYLCASTRQEYYGYTFGSGTRLTVV.

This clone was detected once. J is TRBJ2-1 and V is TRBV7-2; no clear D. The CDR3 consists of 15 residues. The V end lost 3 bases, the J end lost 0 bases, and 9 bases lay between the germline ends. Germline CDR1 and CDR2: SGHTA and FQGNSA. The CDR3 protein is CASSFGESSYNEQFF. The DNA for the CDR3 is TGTGCCAGCAGCTTCGGCGAGAGCTCCTACAATGAGCAGTTCTTC.

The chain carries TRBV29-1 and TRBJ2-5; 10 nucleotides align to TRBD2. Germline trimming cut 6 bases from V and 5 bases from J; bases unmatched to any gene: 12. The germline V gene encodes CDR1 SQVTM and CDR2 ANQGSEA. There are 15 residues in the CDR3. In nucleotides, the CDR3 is TGCAGCGTACCCAGGACTAGCGGAGGGGGGGAGACCCAGTACTTC. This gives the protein CSVPRTSGGGETQYF.

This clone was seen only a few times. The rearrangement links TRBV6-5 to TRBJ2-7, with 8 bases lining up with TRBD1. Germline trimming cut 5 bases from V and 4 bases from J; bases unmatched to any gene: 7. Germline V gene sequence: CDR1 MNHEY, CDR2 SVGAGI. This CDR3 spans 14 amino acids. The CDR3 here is CASSTPTGEYEQYF. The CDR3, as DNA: TGTGCCAGCAGTACCCCGACAGGGGAATACGAGCAGTACTTC.

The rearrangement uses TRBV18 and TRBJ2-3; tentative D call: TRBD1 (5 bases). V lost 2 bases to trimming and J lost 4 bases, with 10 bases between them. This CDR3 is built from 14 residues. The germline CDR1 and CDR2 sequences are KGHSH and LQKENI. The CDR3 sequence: CASSPMQGPDTQYF. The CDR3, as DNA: TGTGCCAGCTCACCAATGCAGGGCCCAGATACGCAGTATTTT.

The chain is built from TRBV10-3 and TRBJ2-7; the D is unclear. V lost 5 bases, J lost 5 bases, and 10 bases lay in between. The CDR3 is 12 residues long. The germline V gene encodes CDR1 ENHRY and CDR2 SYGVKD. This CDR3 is CAISQDVHEQYF. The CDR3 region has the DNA TGTGCCATCAGTCAGGACGTCCACGAGCAGTACTTC.

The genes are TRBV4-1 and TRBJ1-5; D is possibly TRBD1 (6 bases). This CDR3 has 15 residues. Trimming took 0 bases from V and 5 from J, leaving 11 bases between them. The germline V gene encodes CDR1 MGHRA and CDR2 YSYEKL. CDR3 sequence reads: CASSQDWAGDQPQHF. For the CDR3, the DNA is TGCGCCAGCAGCCAAGATTGGGCAGGGGATCAGCCCCAGCATTTT.

This CDR3 is CASSVGLQHYNEQFF. The CDR3 coding sequence is TGTGCCAGCAGCGTAGGTCTACAACACTACAATGAGCAGTTCTTC. The chain is built from TRBV9 and TRBJ2-1; D gene uncertain. The CDR3 consists of 15 residues. V lost 0 bases and J 3 bases, leaving 10 bases between the germline ends. Germline V gives CDR1 SGDLS, CDR2 YYNGEE.

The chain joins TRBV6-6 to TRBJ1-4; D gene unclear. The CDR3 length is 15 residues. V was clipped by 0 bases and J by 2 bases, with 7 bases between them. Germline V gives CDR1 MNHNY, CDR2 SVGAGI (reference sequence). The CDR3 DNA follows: TGTGCCAGCAGTTACTCGGGCGGCACTAATGAAAAACTGTTTTTT. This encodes CASSYSGGTNEKLFF.

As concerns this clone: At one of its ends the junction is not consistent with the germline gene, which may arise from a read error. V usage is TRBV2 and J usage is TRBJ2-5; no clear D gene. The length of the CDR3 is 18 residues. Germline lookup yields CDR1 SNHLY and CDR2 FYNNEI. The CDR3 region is CASREDVPPLSPGETQYF. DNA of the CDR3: TGTGCCAGCAGGGAAGATGTCCCCCCATTGAGTCCCGGGGAGACCCAGTACTTC.

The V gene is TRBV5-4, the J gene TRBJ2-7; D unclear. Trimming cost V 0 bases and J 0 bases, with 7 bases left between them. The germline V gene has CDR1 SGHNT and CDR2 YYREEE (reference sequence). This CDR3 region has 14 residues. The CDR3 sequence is CASSLGFNSYEQYF. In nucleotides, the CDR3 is TGTGCCAGCAGCTTGGGATTCAACTCCTACGAGCAGTACTTC.

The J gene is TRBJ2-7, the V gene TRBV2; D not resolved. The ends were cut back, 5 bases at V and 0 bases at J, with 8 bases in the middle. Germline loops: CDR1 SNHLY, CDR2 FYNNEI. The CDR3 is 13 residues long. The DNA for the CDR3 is TGTGCCAGCAGTCCTGGCTCCTCCTACGAGCAGTACTTC. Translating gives CASSPGSSYEQYF.

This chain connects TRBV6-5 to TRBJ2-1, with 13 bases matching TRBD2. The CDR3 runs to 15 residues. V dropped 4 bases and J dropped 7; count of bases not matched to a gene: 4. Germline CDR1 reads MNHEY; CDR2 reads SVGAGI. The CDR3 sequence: CASSSGTSGMNEQFF. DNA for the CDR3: TGTGCCAGCAGTTCCGGGACTAGCGGGATGAATGAGCAGTTCTTC.

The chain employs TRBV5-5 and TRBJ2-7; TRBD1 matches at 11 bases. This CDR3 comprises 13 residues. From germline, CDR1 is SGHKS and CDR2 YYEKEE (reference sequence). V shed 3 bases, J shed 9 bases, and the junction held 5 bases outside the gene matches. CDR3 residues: CASSSDRGRGQYF. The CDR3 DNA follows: TGTGCCAGCAGCTCGGACAGGGGGCGCGGGCAGTACTTC.

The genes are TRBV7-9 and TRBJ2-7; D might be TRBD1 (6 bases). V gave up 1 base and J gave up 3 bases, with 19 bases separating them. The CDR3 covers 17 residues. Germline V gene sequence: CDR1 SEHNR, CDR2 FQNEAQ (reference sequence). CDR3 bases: TGTGCCAGCAGCTTAGGGAGATTTGGGACAACCAACTACGAGCAGTACTTC. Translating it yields CASSLGRFGTTNYEQYF.

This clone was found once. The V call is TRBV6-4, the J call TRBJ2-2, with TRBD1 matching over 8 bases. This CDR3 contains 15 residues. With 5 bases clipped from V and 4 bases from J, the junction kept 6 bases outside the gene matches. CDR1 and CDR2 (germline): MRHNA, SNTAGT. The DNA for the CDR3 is TGTGCCAGCAGTCGGGACAGGTGGTCCACCGGGGAGCTGTTTTTT. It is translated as CASSRDRWSTGELFF.

CDR3 sequence: CASSPVGEETQYF. The CDR3, as DNA: TGTGCCAGCTCACCGGTCGGCGAAGAGACCCAGTACTTC. The V call is TRBV18, the J call TRBJ2-5; D not certain. Trimming cost V 3 bases and J 3 bases, with 8 bases left between them. Germline CDR1 reads KGHSH; CDR2 reads LQKENI. The CDR3 length is 13 residues.

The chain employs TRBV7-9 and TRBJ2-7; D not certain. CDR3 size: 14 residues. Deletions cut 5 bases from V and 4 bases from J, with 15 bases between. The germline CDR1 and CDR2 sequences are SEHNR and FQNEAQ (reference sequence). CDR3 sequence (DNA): TGTGCCAGCAGCACGTGGGTAGCCGGGTACGAGCAGTACTTC. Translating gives CASSTWVAGYEQYF.

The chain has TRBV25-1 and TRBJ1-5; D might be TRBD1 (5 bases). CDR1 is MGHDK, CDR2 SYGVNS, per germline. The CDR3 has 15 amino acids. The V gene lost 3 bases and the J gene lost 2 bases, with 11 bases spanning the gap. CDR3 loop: CASSEQGRGNQPQHF. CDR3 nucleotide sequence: TGTGCCAGCAGTGAGCAGGGAAGAGGCAATCAGCCCCAGCATTTT.

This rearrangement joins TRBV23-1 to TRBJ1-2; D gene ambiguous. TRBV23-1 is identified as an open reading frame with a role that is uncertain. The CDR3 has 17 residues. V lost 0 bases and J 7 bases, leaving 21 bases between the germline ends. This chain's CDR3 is CASSQSLRTVGEGGYTF. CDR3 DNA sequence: TGCGCCAGCAGTCAATCTTTGCGAACAGTGGGCGAAGGTGGCTACACCTTC.

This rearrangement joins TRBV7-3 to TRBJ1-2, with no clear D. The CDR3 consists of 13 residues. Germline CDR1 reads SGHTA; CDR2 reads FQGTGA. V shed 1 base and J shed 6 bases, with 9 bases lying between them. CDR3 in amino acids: CASSLMAGHGYTF. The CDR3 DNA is TGTGCCAGCAGCTTAATGGCCGGCCATGGCTACACCTTC.